This T cell receptor (beta chain) emerged from a study of regulatory T cells in long-lasting Graves disease (dated by TCRdb to about 2021). About the full investigation: Newly diagnosed Graves' disease patients had taken antithyroid drugs for less than 3 months. Peripheral blood TCR sequencing and RNA sequencing compared persistent Graves' disease patients with newly diagnosed Graves' disease patients. The study took place in China and was registered as a clinical trial. TCR sequencing covered around 13 persistent and about 20 newly diagnosed Graves' disease patients, approximately 33 samples in total.

The investigation overall reported the following: The authors noted that the small sample size was a limitation that may lower accuracy. Patients with persistent disease shared more public clonotypes (around 2,500) than newly diagnosed patients did (more than 900). Sequencing and analysis were limited to the TCR beta chain. Persistent Graves' disease patients showed lower TCR Shannon entropy and fewer highly expanded clones than newly diagnosed patients, suggesting clonal expansion. Only peripheral blood was studied, because thyroid tissue, the primary lesion, was inaccessible. Preferential use of TRBV28, TRBJ1-2 and TRBJ2-5 was observed in persistent disease, whereas TRBV20-1 and TRBJ2-1 were favored in newly diagnosed disease.

As to this clonotype: The specificity of this receptor is unknown. Per-nucleotide qualities are absent, and no much larger clonotype sits a single base away.

The library came from multiplex PCR. Sequencing took place on an Illumina HiSeq 4000. iRepertoire HTBI primers and Arm-PCR amplification of CDR3 regions were used to construct TCR beta libraries. PCR products were gel purified before sequencing. The original pipeline was this. Gene usage analysis of CDR3 amino acid clonotypes used the approximately 62 TRBV and some 15 TRBJ segments found across samples. COPE and FqMerger were used to merge the filtered high-quality paired reads into contigs. BLAST was used to align contigs to the IMGT TRBV, TRBD and TRBJ reference genes, and CDR3 was defined following IMGT. Highly expanded clones were defined as clonotypes with a frequency above 0.1%. Shannon entropy was used to measure repertoire diversity, and the Gini coefficient was used to measure V-J evenness. A clonotype was considered public if more than one individual shared it. TCRdb trimmed the raw reads at Q25, called clones with MiXCR and kept productive beta chains. Every entry covers one CDR3 protein and lists the most common genes and DNA from its rows. The V and J calls, along with clone size, are taken from TCRdb and not from the paper's own processing. The sample contains approximately 400,000 distinct CDR3 sequences, just under 15% of them found a single time. The top ten constitute around 17% of the sample.

Reading the germline V gene gives CDR1 SGHVS and CDR2 FNYEAQ. The CDR3 sequence holds 15 residues, the cysteine and phenylalanine included. Of all the DNA, just the CDR3 is kept, 45 bases in frame from base 1. Germline trimming: 0 bases from V, 4 bases from J; junction bases outside gene matches: 5. This specimen's time point label, per the study, means: newly diagnosed GD, antithyroid drugs for less than 3 months. For both TCR sequencing and RNA sequencing, RNA was extracted from PBMCs using TRIzol. Graves' disease was diagnosed according to American Thyroid Association guidelines. Patients for the study were recruited at an endocrinology department in Xi'an, China. Each patient gave around 9 milliliters of peripheral blood, collected in an EDTA anticoagulant tube. PBMCs were isolated by Ficoll Paque Plus density gradient separation without further T cell sorting. An Agilent 2100 Bioanalyzer and agarose gel were used to check RNA quality, and a NanoDrop 2000 was used to measure RNA concentration.

These data are also associated with another study on T cells in Graves' hyperthyroidism and ophthalmopathy. Looking at the second paper: Graves' hyperthyroidism was defined as stable when no progression to ophthalmopathy occurred over 18 months of follow-up. Hyperthyroidism patients were aged 18 to 65 years and newly diagnosed, with disease duration of less than 2 months. The study excluded patients with uncontrolled infections, other autoimmune diseases, pregnancy or lactation. Diagnoses were established on the basis of clinical symptoms, serum thyroxine and TRAb, thyroid ultrasound, and orbital computed tomography. The first round of RT-PCR for the TCR CDR3 was performed with the HTBI primer set and the Qiagen OneStep RT-PCR kit. Most expanded thyroid clonotypes (frequency above 0.001) were also detected in blood, suggesting blood repertoires may reflect thyroid immune responses. In cross-validation, a model built on a 13 V-J signature told ophthalmopathy apart from stable hyperthyroidism with over 85% sensitivity and about 81% specificity, and in testing the same model reached 80%/75%. In validation, the model predicted progression to ophthalmopathy a median of roughly 6.5 months before onset, with approximately 68% sensitivity and roughly 77% specificity. To identify TCR V-J signatures that set the groups apart, the researchers used a discovery cohort of more than 95 patients, made up of fewer than 50 with Graves' ophthalmopathy and some 56 with stable Graves' hyperthyroidism. Prospective prediction of ophthalmopathy was tested in an independent validation cohort consisting of roughly 19 hyperthyroidism patients and approximately 16 patients who later progressed to ophthalmopathy. The roughly 100 discovery patients were divided at random into training and test sets in a 7:3 ratio. In addition, the study compared T-cell repertoires in thyroid tissue and in blood from several Graves' hyperthyroidism patients. After sampling, hyperthyroidism patients received methimazole starting at 30 mg daily, and ophthalmopathy patients received high-dose intravenous methylprednisolone. Libraries were constructed in a second round of multiplex PCR, after which size selection and purification were carried out. Libraries were sequenced paired-end with 100 bp reads on an Illumina HiSeq2000. SOAPnuke was used to process the raw data, with reads discarded if the reads contained adapters or uncalled bases, had a mean Phred below 15, or lacked an exact constant-primer or identifier match. COPE v1.2.5 was used to merge the high-quality paired reads, and each unique nucleotide sequence was defined as a clonotype. MiTCR v1.1 was used to align the clonotypes against IMGT TRBV, TRBD and TRBJ reference segments. The analysis was restricted to V-J combinations with a frequency above 0.0001, which together covered roughly 99% of the repertoires. The TCS score was defined as F50 (clonal expansion) divided by E x V (chaos), with BLOSUM62-based TCRdist calculated between CDR3 peptides within each V-J. Welch's t-statistics and random forest reduced just over 500 V-J features to 13, which were used in a naive Bayes classifier (R e1071). Sample size was not statistically predetermined, and blinding of investigators to group allocation was not performed. TCR Vbeta CDR3 sequencing of roughly 140 peripheral blood samples (approximately 44 ophthalmopathy, about 80 hyperthyroidism and roughly 17 progressor patients) is reported in the paper.

The TCR was taken from a woman aged 30 to 39 with Graves disease. Donor details come from another sample of the same person, matched by shared clones. Here the sequenced sample was peripheral blood mononuclear cells (PBMCs), taken at new diagnosis, from a patient treated with antithyroid drugs. The rearranged segments are TRBV7-6 and TRBJ1-1; 7 of the junction bases match TRBD1. The DNA sequence is as follows: TGTGCCAGCAGCTTAGCACAGGGGATTGGCACTGAAGCTTTCTTT. Its translation is CASSLAQGIGTEAFF.